Listed below are T cell receptor beta chains from one sample, sequenced in a study of chemoradiotherapy in HPV16-positive cancers. Measured with immunoSEQ multiplex PCR; TCRdb has only the in-frame clones, and not every one. The data show some 16,000 clones, with 75% to 85% seen just once and 10% to 11% held by the top ten. The specimen was taken from a patient who underwent chemoradiotherapy. The receptors originated from a human donor with HPV-associated anogenital cancer. The CDR3 runs from the conserved cysteine through the conserved F or W. The D gene is left open where the match is weak. Not every row has a clone size; where given, it reads once, few, many or a size class.

v_call	cdr3_length	j_call	clone_size	d_call	cdr3_aa	cdr3_nt
TRBV19	13	TRBJ1-2	-	-	CASNTDLNYGYTF	TGTGCCAGTAATACGGATCTTAACTATGGCTACACCTTC
TRBV5-1	13	TRBJ2-7	-	-	CASSFGRNYEQYF	TGCGCCAGCAGCTTCGGACGGAACTACGAGCAGTACTTC
TRBV4-3	15	TRBJ2-5	-	-	CASSQSIQGQETQYF	TGCGCCAGCAGCCAAAGTATACAGGGCCAAGAGACCCAGTACTTC
TRBV7-2	15	TRBJ2-4	-	-	CASSIPGTAKNIQYF	TGTGCCAGCAGCATACCCGGGACAGCCAAAAACATTCAGTACTTC
TRBV7-2	15	TRBJ2-5	-	TRBD1	CASSLDRGLQETQYF	TGTGCCAGCAGCTTGGACAGGGGCCTCCAAGAGACCCAGTACTTC
TRBV7-6	14	TRBJ2-1	once	-	CASSRSRGGDEQFF	TGTGCCAGCAGCAGGTCTAGGGGCGGCGATGAGCAGTTCTTC
TRBV28	15	TRBJ2-5	-	TRBD1	CASSLWTGVGETQYF	TGTGCCAGCAGTTTATGGACAGGGGTAGGGGAGACCCAGTACTTC
TRBV28	12	TRBJ1-2	-	-	CASSFGVDGYTF	TGTGCCAGCAGTTTCGGTGTGGATGGCTACACCTTC
TRBV5-4	15	TRBJ1-2	-	TRBD1	CASSSGTGGGYGYTF	TGTGCCAGCAGCTCCGGGACAGGGGGCGGCTATGGCTACACCTTC
TRBV7-2	16	TRBJ2-1	-	-	CASSLFGPRLRNEQFF	TGTGCCAGCAGCTTATTCGGGCCGCGGCTTCGAAATGAGCAGTTCTTC
TRBV4-1	17	TRBJ2-1	-	-	CASSQARGARGYNEQFF	TGCGCCAGCAGCCAAGCCAGAGGGGCCAGGGGCTACAATGAGCAGTTCTTC
TRBV18	14	TRBJ1-2	-	TRBD1	CASSFSTGDDGYTF	TGTGCCAGCTCATTTTCGACAGGGGACGATGGCTACACCTTC
TRBV11-3	17	TRBJ2-2	-	TRBD2	CASSPRTSGEYTGELFF	TGTGCCAGCAGCCCCCGGACTAGCGGGGAGTACACCGGGGAGCTGTTTTTT
TRBV7-9	13	TRBJ1-2	-	-	CASSSVANYGYTF	TGTGCCAGCAGCTCGGTCGCTAACTATGGCTACACCTTC
TRBV4-1	15	TRBJ1-1	-	-	CASSQSGRTNTEAFF	TGCGCCAGCAGCCAATCAGGACGGACGAACACTGAAGCTTTCTTT
TRBV6-5	13	TRBJ1-1	once	-	CASSRAVNTEAFF	TGTGCCAGCAGCCGGGCCGTAAACACTGAAGCTTTCTTT
TRBV5-1	16	TRBJ2-6	-	-	CASSLPEFSGANVLTF	TGCGCCAGCAGCTTGCCGGAATTCTCTGGGGCCAACGTCCTGACTTTC
TRBV11-2	15	TRBJ2-7	-	TRBD2	CASSFATSGTYEQYF	TGTGCCAGCAGCTTCGCGACTAGCGGAACCTACGAGCAGTACTTC
TRBV4-2	14	TRBJ2-3	-	TRBD2	CASSVLAGEDTQYF	TGTGCCAGCAGCGTACTAGCGGGGGAAGATACGCAGTATTTT
TRBV29-1	12	TRBJ1-2	once	-	CSVLETLATYTF	TGCAGCGTTCTCGAGACACTGGCCACCTACACCTTC
TRBV7-3	16	TRBJ2-2	few	-	CASSLRGAGNTGELFF	TGTGCCAGCAGCTTAAGAGGGGCCGGGAACACCGGGGAGCTGTTTTTT
TRBV5-5	14	TRBJ1-5	-	-	CASSLRDGNQPQHF	TGTGCCAGCAGCTTAAGGGACGGCAATCAGCCCCAGCATTTT
TRBV7-2	19	TRBJ2-1	-	TRBD2	CASSGLGLAGGHSYNEQFF	TGTGCCAGCAGTGGTTTGGGACTAGCGGGGGGGCATTCCTACAATGAGCAGTTCTTC
TRBV5-5	16	TRBJ2-7	-	-	CASSLEEVTATYEQYF	TGTGCCAGCAGCTTGGAGGAGGTCACGGCCACCTACGAGCAGTACTTC
TRBV28	15	TRBJ2-1	-	-	CASSSLGRLGNEQFF	TGTGCCAGCAGTTCACTGGGACGGCTCGGGAATGAGCAGTTCTTC
TRBV5-1	22	TRBJ1-4	-	TRBD1	CASSLRGFLPDRGHRTNEKLFF	TGCGCCAGCAGCTTGAGGGGGTTCCTACCGGACAGGGGGCATCGAACTAATGAAAAACTGTTTTTT
TRBV19	15	TRBJ2-2	-	TRBD2	CASSSLAGDAGELFF	TGTGCCAGTAGTTCACTAGCGGGGGACGCCGGGGAGCTGTTTTTT
TRBV10-3	14	TRBJ2-7	once	-	CAISEEESSYEQYF	TGTGCCATCAGTGAGGAGGAGAGCTCCTACGAGCAGTACTTC
TRBV5-4	13	TRBJ1-1	few	-	CASSFTGNTEAFF	TGTGCCAGCAGCTTCACTGGGAACACTGAAGCTTTCTTT
TRBV4-1	18	TRBJ2-1	-	-	CASSQVGTRKSSYNEQFF	TGCGCCAGCAGCCAAGTTGGGACTCGGAAGAGCTCCTACAATGAGCAGTTCTTC
TRBV9	14	TRBJ1-2	-	-	CASSPGVGRDGYTF	TGTGCCAGCAGCCCGGGCGTGGGGAGGGATGGCTACACCTTC
TRBV4-2	16	TRBJ2-2	few	-	CASSHAWDFNTGELFF	TGTGCCAGCAGCCATGCCTGGGATTTTAACACCGGGGAGCTGTTTTTT
TRBV7-2	14	TRBJ2-1	-	TRBD1	CASSLLTGSDEQFF	TGTGCCAGCAGCTTGTTGACAGGGAGTGACGAGCAGTTCTTC
TRBV6-6	13	TRBJ2-7	once	-	CASSEHGGVEQYF	TGTGCCAGCAGTGAGCACGGAGGAGTCGAGCAGTACTTC
TRBV6-1	14	TRBJ1-6	-	-	CASRSATPNSPLHF	TGTGCCAGCAGGTCCGCAACTCCTAATTCACCCCTCCACTTT
TRBV7-9	13	TRBJ2-1	-	-	CASSLGAADEQFF	TGTGCCAGCAGCTTAGGGGCGGCCGATGAGCAGTTCTTC
TRBV2	16	TRBJ2-1	-	TRBD2	CASSENSLAGGLEQFF	TGTGCCAGCAGTGAAAATTCGCTAGCGGGGGGGCTGGAGCAGTTCTTC
TRBV6-5	11	TRBJ2-1	once	-	CASSYQTRWFF	TGTGCCAGCAGTTACCAGACTAGATGGTTCTTC
TRBV5-1	16	TRBJ2-2	few	TRBD1	CASSLAGQGTAGELFF	TGCGCCAGCAGCTTGGCCGGACAGGGTACGGCCGGGGAGCTGTTTTTT
TRBV4-2	20	TRBJ2-1	-	TRBD1	CASSQDGTGAPDRGYNEQFF	TGTGCCAGCAGCCAAGATGGTACAGGGGCGCCGGACAGGGGTTACAATGAGCAGTTCTTC
TRBV30	16	TRBJ1-5	-	TRBD1	CAWSVGQGGNQRPQHF	TGTGCCTGGAGTGTGGGACAGGGAGGGAACCAACGGCCCCAGCATTTT
TRBV5-6	16	TRBJ2-7	few	TRBD2	CASSGTGTSGLYEQYF	TGTGCCAGCAGCGGAACCGGGACTAGCGGGTTATACGAGCAGTACTTC
TRBV19	16	TRBJ1-5	-	-	CASSRQPSYSNQPQHF	TGTGCCAGTAGTAGACAGCCTTCGTATAGCAATCAGCCCCAGCATTTT
TRBV7-8	14	TRBJ1-2	-	-	CASSLMGGDYGYTF	TGTGCCAGCAGCTTAATGGGGGGGGACTATGGCTACACCTTC